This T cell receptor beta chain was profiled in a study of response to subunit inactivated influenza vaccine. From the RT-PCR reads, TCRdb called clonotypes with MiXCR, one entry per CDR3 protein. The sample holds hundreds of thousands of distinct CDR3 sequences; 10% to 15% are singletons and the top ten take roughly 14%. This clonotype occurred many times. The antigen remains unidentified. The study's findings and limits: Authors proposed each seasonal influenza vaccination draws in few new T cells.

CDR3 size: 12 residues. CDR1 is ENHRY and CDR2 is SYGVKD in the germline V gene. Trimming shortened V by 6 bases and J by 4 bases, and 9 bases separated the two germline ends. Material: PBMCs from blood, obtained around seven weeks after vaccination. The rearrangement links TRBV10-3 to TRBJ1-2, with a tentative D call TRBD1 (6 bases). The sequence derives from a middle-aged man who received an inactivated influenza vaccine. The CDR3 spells CAISETGYGYTF. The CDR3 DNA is TGTGCCATCAGCGAGACAGGCTATGGCTACACCTTC.